These 8 T cell receptor beta chains came from one sample sequenced in a study of cytomegalovirus exposure and HLA in healthy donors. Only in-frame clones appear in the TCRdb table, and some are missing; sequencing was by immunoSEQ multiplex PCR. The sample has fewer than 250,000 clones; around 87% are singletons. Sequencing was carried out using PBMCs. The source is a woman under 30 in good health and CMV-seropositive.

V and J are TRBV2 and TRBJ2-1, with 7 nucleotides matching TRBD1. The CDR3 has 15 residues. Germline V CDR1 and CDR2: SNHLY, FYNNEI. J lost 7 bases, V lost 7 bases, and 13 bases had no gene match. CDR3 sequence: CASTIRDSSYNEQFF. In DNA form, the CDR3 reads TGTGCCAGCACCATCCGGGACAGCAGCTATAATGAGCAGTTCTTC.

The chain has TRBV11-2 and TRBJ2-1, with 7 bases matching TRBD1. This CDR3 contains 13 residues. Germline assignment: CDR1 SGHAT and CDR2 FQNNGV. The V segment lost 4 bases and the J segment 7 bases; nucleotides outside the gene matches: 4. DNA for the CDR3: TGTGCCAGCAGCTCTAGACAGGGTAATGAGCAGTTCTTC. Translated, it gives CASSSRQGNEQFF.

The rearrangement links TRBV28 to TRBJ2-2, with 10 bases matching TRBD1. The germline V gene encodes CDR1 MDHEN and CDR2 SYDVKM. This CDR3 contains 18 residues. Trimming cost V 5 bases and J 0 bases; bases outside gene matches: 9. In nucleotides, the CDR3 is TGTGCCAGCAGTACAGAGCCGGGACAGGGGACGAACACCGGGGAGCTGTTTTTT. Amino acid sequence: CASSTEPGQGTNTGELFF.

The genes are TRBV6-5 and TRBJ2-2; D not certain. Per germline, CDR1 MNHEY and CDR2 SVGAGI. CDR3 length: 14 amino acids. Trimming shortened V by 4 bases and J by 4 bases, and 10 bases separated the two germline ends. The CDR3 here is CASSLLLSTGELFF. The DNA of the CDR3 is TGTGCCAGCAGTTTACTGTTGAGCACCGGGGAGCTGTTTTTT.

The chain combines TRBV29-1 with TRBJ1-2; possible D gene TRBD1, 5 bases. Germline V CDR1 and CDR2: SQVTM, ANQGSEA. The ends were cut back, 0 bases at V and 5 bases at J, with 25 bases in the middle. The CDR3 runs to 18 residues. CDR3 in DNA: TGCAGCGTTGAAGAGAGGAGACAGAAGATAGGGCAACGGTATGGCTACACCTTC. This translates into CSVEERRQKIGQRYGYTF.

The chain recombines TRBV4-1 with TRBJ1-3, with D tentatively TRBD1 (6 bases). The V gene's germline CDR1 is MGHRA and CDR2 YSYEKL. The V end lost 3 bases, the J end lost 8 bases, and 20 bases lay between the germline ends. CDR3 length: 16 amino acids. CDR3 protein: CASSHPILQGGHTIYF. Written as DNA, the CDR3 is TGCGCCAGCAGCCACCCGATACTACAGGGAGGGCACACCATATATTTT.

V gene TRBV7-2 combines with J gene TRBJ2-7; D remains ambiguous. Germline-derived CDR1 and CDR2 are SGHTA and FQGNSA. The CDR3 has 11 amino acids. Trimming pared 4 bases from V and 9 bases from J, leaving 10 bases between. Written as DNA, the CDR3 is TGTGCCAGCAGCTCGGCTAGGTGGCAGTACTTC. This sequence encodes CASSSARWQYF.

The chain has TRBV10-3 and TRBJ1-3; the match to TRBD1 covers 7 bases. V trimming: 3 bases; J trimming: 4 bases; junction bases outside the gene matches: 6. The CDR3 sequence is 15 residues long. The germline gives CDR1 ENHRY, CDR2 SYGVKD. CDR3 sequence: CAISEPLQGGNTIYF. The CDR3 DNA sequence: TGTGCCATCAGTGAACCCCTACAGGGGGGAAACACCATATATTTT.